This T cell receptor (beta chain) was documented in a study of patients and donors after allogeneic stem cell transplantation. MiXCR, applied by TCRdb to the RT-PCR reads, yields one record per CDR3 protein. The table records about a million distinct CDR3 sequences, roughly 18% of them present only once. CDR1 is SGHVS, CDR2 FQNEAQ, per germline. This CDR3 region has 16 residues. V shed 4 bases and J shed 2 bases, with 16 bases lying between them. The chain links TRBV7-8 to TRBJ2-3; weak D call: TRBD2 (6 bases). Sequencing was performed on blood, either unsorted or a sorted T cell fraction (not recorded which). The sequence derives from a human donor who was either an allogeneic HSCT recipient or a stem cell or donor lymphocyte infusion donor (not recorded which). It is not recorded whose cells these are; they may come from a transplant donor. This chain's CDR3 is CASSWAGRTSTDTQYF. CDR3 DNA: TGTGCCAGCAGCTGGGCAGGGAGGACCTCCACAGATACGCAGTATTTT.